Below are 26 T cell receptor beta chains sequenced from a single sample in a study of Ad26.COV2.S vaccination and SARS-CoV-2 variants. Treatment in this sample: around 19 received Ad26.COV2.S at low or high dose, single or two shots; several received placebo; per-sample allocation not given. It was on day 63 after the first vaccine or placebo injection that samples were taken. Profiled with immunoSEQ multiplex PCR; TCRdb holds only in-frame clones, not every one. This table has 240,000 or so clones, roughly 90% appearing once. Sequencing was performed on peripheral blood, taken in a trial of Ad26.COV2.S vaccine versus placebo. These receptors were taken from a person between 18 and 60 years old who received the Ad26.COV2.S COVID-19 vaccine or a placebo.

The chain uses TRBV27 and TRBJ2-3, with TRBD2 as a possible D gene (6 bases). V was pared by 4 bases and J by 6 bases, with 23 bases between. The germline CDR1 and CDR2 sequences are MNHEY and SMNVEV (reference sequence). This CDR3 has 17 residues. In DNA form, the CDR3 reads TGTGCCAGCAGTTCCCCGACTAGGAGGGGTCGGACGGATACGCAGTATTTT. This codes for CASSSPTRRGRTDTQYF.

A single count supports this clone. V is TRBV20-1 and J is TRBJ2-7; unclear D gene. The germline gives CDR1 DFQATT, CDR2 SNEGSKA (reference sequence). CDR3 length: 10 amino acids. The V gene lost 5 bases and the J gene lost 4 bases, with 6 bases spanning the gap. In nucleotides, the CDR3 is TGCAGTGCTGCAGAATACGAGCAGTACTTC. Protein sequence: CSAAEYEQYF.

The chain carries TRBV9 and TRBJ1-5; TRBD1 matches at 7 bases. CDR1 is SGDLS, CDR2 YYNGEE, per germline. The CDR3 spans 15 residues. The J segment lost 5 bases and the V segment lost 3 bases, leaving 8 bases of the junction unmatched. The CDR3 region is CASSGQGGRDQPQHF. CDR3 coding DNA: TGTGCCAGCAGCGGACAGGGAGGGAGGGATCAGCCCCAGCATTTT.

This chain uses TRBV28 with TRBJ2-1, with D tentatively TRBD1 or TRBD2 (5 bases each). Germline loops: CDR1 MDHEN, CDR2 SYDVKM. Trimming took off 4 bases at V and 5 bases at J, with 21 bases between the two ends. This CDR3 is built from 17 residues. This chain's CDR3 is CASSSRDQDGQNNEQFF. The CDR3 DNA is TGTGCCAGCAGTTCAAGGGACCAGGACGGGCAAAACAATGAGCAGTTCTTC.

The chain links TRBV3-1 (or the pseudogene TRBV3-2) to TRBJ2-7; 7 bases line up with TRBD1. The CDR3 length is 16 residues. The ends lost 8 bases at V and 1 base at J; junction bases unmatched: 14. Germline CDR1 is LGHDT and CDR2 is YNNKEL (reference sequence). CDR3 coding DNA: TGTGCCAGCTCAAACCTAGTGGACAGGCGTTCCTACGAGCAGTACTTC. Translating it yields CASSNLVDRRSYEQYF.

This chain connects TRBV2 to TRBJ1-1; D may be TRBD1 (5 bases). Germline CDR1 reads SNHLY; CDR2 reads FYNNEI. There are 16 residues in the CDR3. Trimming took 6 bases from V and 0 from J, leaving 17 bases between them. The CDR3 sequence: CASSPDGWGVNTEAFF. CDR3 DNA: TGTGCCAGCAGCCCGGACGGATGGGGGGTGAACACTGAAGCTTTCTTT.

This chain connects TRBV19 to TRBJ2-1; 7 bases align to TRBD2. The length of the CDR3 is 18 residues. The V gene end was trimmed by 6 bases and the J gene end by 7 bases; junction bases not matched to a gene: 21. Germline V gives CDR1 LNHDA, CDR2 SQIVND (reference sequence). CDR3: CASRHWGGSGVSGNEQFF. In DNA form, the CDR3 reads TGTGCCAGTAGGCACTGGGGGGGGAGCGGGGTTTCGGGGAATGAGCAGTTCTTC.

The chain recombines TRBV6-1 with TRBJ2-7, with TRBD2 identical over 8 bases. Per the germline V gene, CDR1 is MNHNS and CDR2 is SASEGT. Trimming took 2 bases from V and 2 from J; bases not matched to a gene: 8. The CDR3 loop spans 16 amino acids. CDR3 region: CASSEQRGPFPYEQYF. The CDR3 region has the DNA TGTGCCAGCAGTGAACAGCGGGGGCCTTTCCCCTACGAGCAGTACTTC.

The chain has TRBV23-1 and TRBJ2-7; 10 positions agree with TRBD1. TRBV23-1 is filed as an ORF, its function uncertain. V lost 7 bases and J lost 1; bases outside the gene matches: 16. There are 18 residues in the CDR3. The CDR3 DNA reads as TGCGCCAGCACCCTTATAGGGCCGGAGGGACAGGGGTCCTACGAGCAGTACTTC. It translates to CASTLIGPEGQGSYEQYF.

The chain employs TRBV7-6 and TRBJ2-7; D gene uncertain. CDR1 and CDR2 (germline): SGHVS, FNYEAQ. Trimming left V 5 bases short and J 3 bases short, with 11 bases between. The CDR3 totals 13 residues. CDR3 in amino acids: CASSTTPNYEQYF. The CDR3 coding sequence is TGTGCCAGCAGCACAACCCCTAACTACGAGCAGTACTTC.

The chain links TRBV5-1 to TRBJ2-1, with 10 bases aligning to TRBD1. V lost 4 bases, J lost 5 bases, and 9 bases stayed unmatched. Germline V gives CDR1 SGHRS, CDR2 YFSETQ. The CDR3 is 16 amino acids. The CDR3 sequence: CASSPIDRGRNNEQFF. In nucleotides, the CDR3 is TGCGCCAGCAGCCCGATCGACAGGGGGCGAAACAATGAGCAGTTCTTC.

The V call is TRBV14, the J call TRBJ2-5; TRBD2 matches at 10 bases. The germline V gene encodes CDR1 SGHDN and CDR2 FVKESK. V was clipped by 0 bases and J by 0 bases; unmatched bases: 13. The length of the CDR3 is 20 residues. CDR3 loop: CASSQEPSGGADRYQETQYF. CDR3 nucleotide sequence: TGTGCCAGCAGCCAAGAACCCAGCGGGGGGGCCGACCGGTACCAAGAGACCCAGTACTTC.

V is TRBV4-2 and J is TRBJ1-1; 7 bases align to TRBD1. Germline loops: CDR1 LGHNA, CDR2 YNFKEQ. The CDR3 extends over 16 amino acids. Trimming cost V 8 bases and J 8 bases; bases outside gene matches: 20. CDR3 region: CASVGEPRTGPMEAFF. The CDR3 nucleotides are TGTGCCAGCGTGGGAGAACCAAGGACAGGCCCAATGGAAGCTTTCTTT.

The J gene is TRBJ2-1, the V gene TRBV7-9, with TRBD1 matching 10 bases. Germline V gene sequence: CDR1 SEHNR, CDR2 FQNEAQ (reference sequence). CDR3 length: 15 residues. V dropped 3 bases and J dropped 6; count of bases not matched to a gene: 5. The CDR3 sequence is CASSLGTGDGNEQFF. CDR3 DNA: TGTGCCAGCAGCTTGGGGACAGGGGATGGCAATGAGCAGTTCTTC.

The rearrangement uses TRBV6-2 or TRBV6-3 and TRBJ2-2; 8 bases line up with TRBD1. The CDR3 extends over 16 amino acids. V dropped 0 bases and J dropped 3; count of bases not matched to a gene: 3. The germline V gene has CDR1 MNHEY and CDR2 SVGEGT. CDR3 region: CASSYSTGVDTGELFF. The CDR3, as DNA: TGTGCCAGCAGTTACTCGACAGGGGTGGACACCGGGGAGCTGTTTTTT.

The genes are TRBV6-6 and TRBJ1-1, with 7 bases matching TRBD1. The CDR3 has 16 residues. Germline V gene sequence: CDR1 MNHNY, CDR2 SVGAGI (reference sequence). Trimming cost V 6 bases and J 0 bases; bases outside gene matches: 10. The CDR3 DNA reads TGTGCCAGCAGCCTTCCGACAGGGATCATGAACACTGAAGCTTTCTTT. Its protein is CASSLPTGIMNTEAFF.

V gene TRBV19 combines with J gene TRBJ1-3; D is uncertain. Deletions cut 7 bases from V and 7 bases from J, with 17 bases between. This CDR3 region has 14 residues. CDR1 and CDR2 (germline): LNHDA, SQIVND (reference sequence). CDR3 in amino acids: CASTQNGVVNTIYF. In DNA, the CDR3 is TGTGCCAGTACCCAAAATGGGGTGGTGAACACCATATATTTT.

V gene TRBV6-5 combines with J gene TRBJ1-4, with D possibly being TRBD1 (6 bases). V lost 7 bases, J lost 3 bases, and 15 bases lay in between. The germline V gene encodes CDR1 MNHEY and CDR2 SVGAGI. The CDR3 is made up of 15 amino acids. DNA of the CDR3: TGTGCCAGCACCCGAGGGGGGGCGGCTAATGAAAAACTGTTTTTT. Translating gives CASTRGGAANEKLFF.

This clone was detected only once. CDR3 sequence: CASSPIVPISDTQYF. Written as DNA, the CDR3 is TGTGCCAGCTCACCTATCGTCCCAATTTCAGATACGCAGTATTTT. This chain uses TRBV18 with TRBJ2-3, with D uncertain. With 3 bases removed from V and 4 bases from J, the gap between germline ends came to 14 bases. Germline V CDR1 and CDR2: KGHSH, LQKENI. CDR3 length: 15 amino acids.

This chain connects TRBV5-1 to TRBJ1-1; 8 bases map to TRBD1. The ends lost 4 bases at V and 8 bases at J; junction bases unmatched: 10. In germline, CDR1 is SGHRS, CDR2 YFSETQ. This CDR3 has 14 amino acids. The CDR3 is CASSPNAGTGEAFF. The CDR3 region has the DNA TGCGCCAGCAGCCCTAACGCCGGGACAGGAGAAGCTTTCTTT.

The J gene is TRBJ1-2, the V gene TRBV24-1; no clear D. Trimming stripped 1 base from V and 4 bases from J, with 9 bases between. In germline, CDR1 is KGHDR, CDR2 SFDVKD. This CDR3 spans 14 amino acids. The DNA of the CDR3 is TGTGCCACCAGTGATTTTAGTCGGGCCTATGGCTACACCTTC. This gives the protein CATSDFSRAYGYTF.

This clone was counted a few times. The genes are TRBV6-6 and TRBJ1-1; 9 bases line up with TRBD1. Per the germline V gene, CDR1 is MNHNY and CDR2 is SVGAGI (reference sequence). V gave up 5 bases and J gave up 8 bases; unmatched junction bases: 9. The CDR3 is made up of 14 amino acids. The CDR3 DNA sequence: TGTGCCAGCAGTAACCGGGACAGGGTTGGGGAAGCTTTCTTT. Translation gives CASSNRDRVGEAFF.

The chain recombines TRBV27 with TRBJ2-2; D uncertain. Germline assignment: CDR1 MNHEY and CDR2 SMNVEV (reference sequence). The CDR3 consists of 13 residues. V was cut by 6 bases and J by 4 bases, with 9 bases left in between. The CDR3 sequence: CASRVVSTGELFF. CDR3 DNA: TGTGCCAGCAGAGTAGTAAGCACCGGGGAGCTGTTTTTT.

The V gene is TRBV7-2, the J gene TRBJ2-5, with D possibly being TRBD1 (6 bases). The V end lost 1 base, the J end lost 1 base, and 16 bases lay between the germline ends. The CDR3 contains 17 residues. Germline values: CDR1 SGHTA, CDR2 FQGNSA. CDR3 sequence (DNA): TGTGCCAGCAGCTTAGGATTCCAGGGGCAACTCCAAGAGACCCAGTACTTC. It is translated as CASSLGFQGQLQETQYF.

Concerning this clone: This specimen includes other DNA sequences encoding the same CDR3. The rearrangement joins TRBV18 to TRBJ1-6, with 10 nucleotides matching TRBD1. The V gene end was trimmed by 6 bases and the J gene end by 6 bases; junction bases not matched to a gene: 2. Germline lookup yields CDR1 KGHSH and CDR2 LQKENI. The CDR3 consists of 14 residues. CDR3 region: CASSGQGGNSPLHF. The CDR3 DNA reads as TGTGCCAGCTCCGGACAGGGGGGTAATTCACCCCTCCACTTT.

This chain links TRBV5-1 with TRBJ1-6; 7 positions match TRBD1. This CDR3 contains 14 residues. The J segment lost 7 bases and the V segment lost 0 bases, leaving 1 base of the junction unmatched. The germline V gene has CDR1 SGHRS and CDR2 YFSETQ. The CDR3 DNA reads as TGCGCCAGCAGCTTGGAGGGGGCCAATTCACCCCTCCACTTT. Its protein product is CASSLEGANSPLHF.